The 3 T cell receptor beta chains below come from one sample, sequenced in a study of neurological immune-mediated disorders. Time point: technical triplicate 3. TCRdb re-derived calls from the 5' RACE reads in MiXCR, one entry per CDR3 protein. The profile shows some 48,000 distinct CDR3 sequences, about 22% of them singletons. Sequenced material: PBMCs. These receptors all stem from a man aged 55 to 70 with HTLV-1-associated myelopathy (HAM/TSP).

This clonotype was counted at least ten times. The V call is TRBV10-3, the J call TRBJ2-7, with 11 bases fitting TRBD1. CDR1 and CDR2 from the germline V gene are ENHRY and SYGVKD. CDR3 length equals 14 residues. Trimming removed 2 bases from V and 6 bases from J; junction bases left unmatched: 3. This chain's CDR3 is CAISEGTGGSEQYF. The CDR3 region has the DNA TGTGCCATCAGTGAGGGGACAGGGGGGAGCGAGCAGTACTTC.

The chain uses TRBV12-3 or TRBV12-4 and TRBJ1-1, with D unclear. There are 15 residues in the CDR3. The V and J ends lost 2 bases and 4 bases respectively, with 14 bases between them. CDR3 nucleotide sequence: TGTGCCAGCAGTTTATTACCGTACGGAGGCACTGAAGCTTTCTTT. It is translated as CASSLLPYGGTEAFF.

The CDR3, as DNA: TGTGCCAGTAGCTCAGGTCTGGAGACCCAGTACTTC. Translation: CASSSGLETQYF. This sequence joins TRBV19 and TRBJ2-5; D unresolved. Trimming left V 6 bases short and J 5 bases short, with 10 bases between. The CDR3 runs 12 residues. Germline CDR1 is LNHDA and CDR2 is SQIVND (reference sequence).